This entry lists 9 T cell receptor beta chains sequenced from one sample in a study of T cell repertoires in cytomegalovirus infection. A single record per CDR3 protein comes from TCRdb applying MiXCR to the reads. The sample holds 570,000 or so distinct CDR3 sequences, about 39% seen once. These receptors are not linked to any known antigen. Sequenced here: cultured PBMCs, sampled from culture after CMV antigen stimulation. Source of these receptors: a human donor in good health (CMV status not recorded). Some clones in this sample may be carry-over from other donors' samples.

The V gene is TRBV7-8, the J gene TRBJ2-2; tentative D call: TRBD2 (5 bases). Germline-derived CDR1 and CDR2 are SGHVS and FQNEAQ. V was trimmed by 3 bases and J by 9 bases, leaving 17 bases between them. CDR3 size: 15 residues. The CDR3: CASSLARGNRWELFF. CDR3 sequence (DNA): TGTGCCAGCAGCTTGGCCCGGGGTAATAGGTGGGAGCTGTTTTTT.

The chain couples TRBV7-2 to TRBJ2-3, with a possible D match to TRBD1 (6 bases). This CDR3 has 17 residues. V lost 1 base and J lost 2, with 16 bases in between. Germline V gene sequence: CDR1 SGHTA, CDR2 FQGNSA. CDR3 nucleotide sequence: TGTGCCAGCAGCTTAGGAGCCAGGGGTCAGCCCACAGATACGCAGTATTTT. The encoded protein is CASSLGARGQPTDTQYF.

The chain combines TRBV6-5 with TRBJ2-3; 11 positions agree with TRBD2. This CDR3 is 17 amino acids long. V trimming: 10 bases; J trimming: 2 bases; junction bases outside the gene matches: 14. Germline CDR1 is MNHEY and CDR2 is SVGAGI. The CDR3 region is CATSRASGGLYTDTQYF. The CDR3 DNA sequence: TGTGCCACCTCTCGGGCTAGCGGGGGGTTGTACACAGATACGCAGTATTTT.

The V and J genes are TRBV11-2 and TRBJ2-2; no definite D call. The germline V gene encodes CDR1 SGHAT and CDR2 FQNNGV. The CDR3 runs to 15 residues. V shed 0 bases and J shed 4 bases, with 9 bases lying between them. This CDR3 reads CASSLEGTTTGELFF. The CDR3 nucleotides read TGTGCCAGCAGCTTAGAGGGCACCACCACCGGGGAGCTGTTTTTT.

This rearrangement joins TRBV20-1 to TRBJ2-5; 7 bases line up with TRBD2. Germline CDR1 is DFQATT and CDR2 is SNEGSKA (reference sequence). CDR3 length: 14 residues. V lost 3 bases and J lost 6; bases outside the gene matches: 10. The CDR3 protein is CSASFPLAFKTQYF. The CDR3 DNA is TGCAGTGCTAGCTTTCCACTAGCGTTTAAGACCCAGTACTTC.

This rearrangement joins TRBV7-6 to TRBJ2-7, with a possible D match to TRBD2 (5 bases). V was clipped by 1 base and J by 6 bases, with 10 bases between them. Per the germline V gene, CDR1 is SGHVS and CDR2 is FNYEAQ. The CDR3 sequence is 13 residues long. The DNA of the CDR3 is TGTGCCAGCAGCTTAGGAGGGCCAGGCGAGCAGTACTTC. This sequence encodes CASSLGGPGEQYF.

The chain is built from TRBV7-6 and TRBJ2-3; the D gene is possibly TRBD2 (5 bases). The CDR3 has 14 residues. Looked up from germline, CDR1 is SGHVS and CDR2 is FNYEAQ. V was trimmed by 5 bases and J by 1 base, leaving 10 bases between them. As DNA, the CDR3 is TGTGCCAGCAGCCCCGGGGTCCGCACAGATACGCAGTATTTT. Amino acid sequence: CASSPGVRTDTQYF. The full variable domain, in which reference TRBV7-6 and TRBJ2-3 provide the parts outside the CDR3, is GAGVSQSPRYKVTKRGQDVALRCDPISGHVSLYWYRQALGQGPEFLTYFNYEAQQDKSGLPNDRFSAERPEGSISTLTIQRTEQRDSAMYRCASSPGVRTDTQYFGPGTRLTVL.

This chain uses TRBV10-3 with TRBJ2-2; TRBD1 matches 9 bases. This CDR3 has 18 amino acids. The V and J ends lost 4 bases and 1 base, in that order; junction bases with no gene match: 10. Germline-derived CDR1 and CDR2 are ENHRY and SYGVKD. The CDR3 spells CAISVGQGRMLNTGELFF. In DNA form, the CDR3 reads TGTGCCATCAGTGTGGGACAGGGCCGGATGCTGAACACCGGGGAGCTGTTTTTT.

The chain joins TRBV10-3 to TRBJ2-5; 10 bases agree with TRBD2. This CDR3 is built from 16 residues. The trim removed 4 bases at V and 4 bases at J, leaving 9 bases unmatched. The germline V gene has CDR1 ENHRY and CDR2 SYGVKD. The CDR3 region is CAISGWSGGAGETQYF. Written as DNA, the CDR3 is TGTGCCATCAGTGGATGGAGCGGGGGGGCGGGAGAGACCCAGTACTTC.